This T cell receptor (beta chain) was captured by sequencing in a study of T cell responses to AZD1222 COVID-19 vaccine. The protocol was immunoSEQ multiplex PCR, while the TCRdb copy is restricted to in-frame clones and leaves out a portion. The table has about 90,000 clones, more than 75% seen once. As to this clone: Antigen specificity is unknown.

Points from the study as a whole: After the peak T cell response, and only then, were repertoires sampled. Females outnumbered males among donors, who were mostly white British; clonal diversity was possibly underestimated.

With V trimmed by 3 bases and J by 10 bases, 5 bases remained unmatched. The CDR3 extends over 15 amino acids. From germline, CDR1 is SGHTA and CDR2 FQGNSA. The chain carries TRBV7-2 and TRBJ2-1; 14 bases are a match to TRBD2. This TCR came from an adult who received the AZD1222 COVID-19 vaccine. The material was peripheral blood, obtained 28 days after the second AZD1222 dose. The CDR3 protein is CASSLGLAGASEQFF. The CDR3 bases are TGTGCCAGCAGCTTGGGACTAGCGGGGGCCAGCGAGCAGTTCTTC.